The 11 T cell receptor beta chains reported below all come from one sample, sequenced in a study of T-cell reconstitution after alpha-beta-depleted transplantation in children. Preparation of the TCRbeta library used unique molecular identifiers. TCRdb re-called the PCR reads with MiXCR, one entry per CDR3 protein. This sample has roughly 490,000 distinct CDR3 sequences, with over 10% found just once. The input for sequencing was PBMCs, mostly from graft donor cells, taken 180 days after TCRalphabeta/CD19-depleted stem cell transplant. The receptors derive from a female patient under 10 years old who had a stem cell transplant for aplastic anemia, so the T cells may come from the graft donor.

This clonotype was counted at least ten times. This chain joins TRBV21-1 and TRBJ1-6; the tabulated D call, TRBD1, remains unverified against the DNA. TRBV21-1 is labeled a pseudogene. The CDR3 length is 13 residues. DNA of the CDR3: TGTGCCAGCGGTAACAGGGTTGGCTCACCCCTCCACTTT. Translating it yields CASGNRVGSPLHF.

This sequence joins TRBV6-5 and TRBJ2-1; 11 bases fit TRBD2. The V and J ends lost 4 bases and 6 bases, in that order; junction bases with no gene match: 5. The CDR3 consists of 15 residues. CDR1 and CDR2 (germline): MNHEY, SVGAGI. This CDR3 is CASSWGTSGLNEQFF. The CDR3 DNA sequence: TGTGCCAGCAGTTGGGGGACTAGCGGCCTCAATGAGCAGTTCTTC.

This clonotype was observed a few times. CDR3 in DNA: TGCGCCAGCAGCAACAATCCGGGACAGGGATACGAGCAGTACTTC. It codes for CASSNNPGQGYEQYF. The rearrangement joins TRBV5-1 to TRBJ2-7; 9 positions agree with TRBD1. Germline V gene sequence: CDR1 SGHRS, CDR2 YFSETQ. CDR3 length: 15 residues. The junction had 9 bases not matched to a gene; V was cut back by 4 bases and J by 4 bases.

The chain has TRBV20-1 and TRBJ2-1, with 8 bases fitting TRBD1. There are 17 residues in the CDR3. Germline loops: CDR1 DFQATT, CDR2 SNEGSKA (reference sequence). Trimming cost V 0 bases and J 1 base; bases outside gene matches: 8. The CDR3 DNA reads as TGCAGTGCTAGAGAGGGATTTCGGGACAGGTCCTACAATGAGCAGTTCTTC. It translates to CSAREGFRDRSYNEQFF.

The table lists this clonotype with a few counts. CDR3: CASSWGQNNEQFF. DNA of the CDR3: TGTGCCAGCAGCTGGGGACAGAACAATGAGCAGTTCTTC. This chain links TRBV7-9 with TRBJ2-1, with 7 positions matching TRBD1. Germline V gives CDR1 SEHNR, CDR2 FQNEAQ (reference sequence). The CDR3 is 13 amino acids. J lost 5 bases, V lost 4 bases, and 2 bases had no gene match.

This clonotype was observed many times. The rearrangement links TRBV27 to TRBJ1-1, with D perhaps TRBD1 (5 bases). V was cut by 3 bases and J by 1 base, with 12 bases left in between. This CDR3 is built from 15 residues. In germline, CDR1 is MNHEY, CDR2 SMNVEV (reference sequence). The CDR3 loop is CASSLRGRANTEAFF. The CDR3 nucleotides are TGTGCCAGCAGTTTGAGGGGACGGGCGAACACTGAAGCTTTCTTT.

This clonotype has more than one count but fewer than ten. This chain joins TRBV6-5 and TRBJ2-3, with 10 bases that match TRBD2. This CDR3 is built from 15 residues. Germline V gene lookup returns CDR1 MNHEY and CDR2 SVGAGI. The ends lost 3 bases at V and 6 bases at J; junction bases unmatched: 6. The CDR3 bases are TGTGCCAGCAGTTATAAGCGGGAGGGCCAGGATACGCAGTATTTT. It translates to CASSYKREGQDTQYF.

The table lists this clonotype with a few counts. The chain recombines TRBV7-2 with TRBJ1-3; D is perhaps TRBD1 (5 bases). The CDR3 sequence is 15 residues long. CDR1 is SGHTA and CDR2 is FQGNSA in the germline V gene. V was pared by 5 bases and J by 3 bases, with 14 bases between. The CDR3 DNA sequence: TGTGCCAGCAGCCCCGACAGAGGTAGTGGAAACACCATATATTTT. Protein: CASSPDRGSGNTIYF.

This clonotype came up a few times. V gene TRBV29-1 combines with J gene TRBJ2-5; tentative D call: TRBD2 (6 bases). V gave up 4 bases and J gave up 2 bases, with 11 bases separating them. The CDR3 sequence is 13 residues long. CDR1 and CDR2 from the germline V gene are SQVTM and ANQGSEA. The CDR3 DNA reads TGCAGCGTTGGGTTAGCGGAACAAGAGACCCAGTACTTC. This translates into CSVGLAEQETQYF. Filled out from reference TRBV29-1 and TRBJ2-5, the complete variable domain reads SAVISQKPSRDICQRGTSLTIQCQVDSQVTMMFWYRQQPGQSLTLIATANQGSEATYESGFVIDKFPISRPNLTFSTLTVSNMSPEDSSIYLCSVGLAEQETQYFGPGTRLLVL.

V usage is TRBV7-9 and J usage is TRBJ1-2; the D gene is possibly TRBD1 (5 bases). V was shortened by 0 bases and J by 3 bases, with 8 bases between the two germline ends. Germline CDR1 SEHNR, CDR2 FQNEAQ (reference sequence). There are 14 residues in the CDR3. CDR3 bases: TGTGCCAGCAGCTTAGCGCGGGGGGACTATGGCTACACCTTC. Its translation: CASSLARGDYGYTF.

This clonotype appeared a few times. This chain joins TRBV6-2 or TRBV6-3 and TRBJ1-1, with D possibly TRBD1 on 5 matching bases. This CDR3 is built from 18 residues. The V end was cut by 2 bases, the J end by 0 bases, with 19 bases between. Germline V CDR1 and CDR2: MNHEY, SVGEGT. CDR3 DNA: TGTGCCAGCAGTTACGCAACCTTAATATGGGGCCTGAACACTGAAGCTTTCTTT. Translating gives CASSYATLIWGLNTEAFF.